This is a list of T cell receptor beta chains from one sample in a study of T cells in localized non-small cell lung cancer. Sequencing was performed with immunoSEQ multiplex PCR; in TCRdb, only in-frame clones are kept and a portion is missing. Seen here are 3,000 to 3,500 clones, 29% observed once, and the top ten hold roughly 9.6%. Material: lung tumor tissue, obtained before any cancer treatment. Receptors were obtained from a man aged 35 to 69 with stage I lung adenocarcinoma. Both conserved end residues are part of each CDR3.

v_call: TRBV6-8; j_call: TRBJ2-1; cdr3_aa: CAISSTLREQFF
v_call: TRBV4-1; j_call: TRBJ1-2; cdr3_aa: CASRPGQTNYGYTF
v_call: TRBV14; j_call: TRBJ1-5; cdr3_aa: CASSHLRAGCRLYSNQPQHF
v_call: TRBV28; j_call: TRBJ2-3; cdr3_aa: CASSRYGLAATDTQYF
v_call: TRBV12-5; j_call: TRBJ1-2; cdr3_aa: CASWRGTHYGYTF
v_call: TRBV6-8; j_call: TRBJ2-7; cdr3_aa: CASSYRGVYEQYF
v_call: TRBV11-3; j_call: TRBJ1-1; cdr3_aa: CASSSTGGNTEAFF
v_call: TRBV18; j_call: TRBJ1-1; cdr3_aa: CASSPYSGTRAEAFF
v_call: TRBV6-8; j_call: TRBJ2-1; cdr3_aa: CASSPGVSKHNEQFF
v_call: TRBV25-1; j_call: TRBJ1-1; cdr3_aa: CASNTANTEAFF
v_call: TRBV11-3; j_call: TRBJ2-1; cdr3_aa: CASSLVGRESYNEQFF
v_call: TRBV11-3; j_call: TRBJ1-1; cdr3_aa: CASSQTPTHTEAFF
v_call: TRBV9; j_call: TRBJ2-2; cdr3_aa: CASSPASLGQGRTGELFF
v_call: TRBV19; j_call: TRBJ1-5; cdr3_aa: CASSITLNQPQHF
v_call: TRBV9; j_call: TRBJ2-1; cdr3_aa: CASSPAGKRDEQFF
v_call: TRBV6-8; j_call: TRBJ2-2; cdr3_aa: CASRLAGITGELFF
v_call: TRBV16; j_call: TRBJ1-1; cdr3_aa: CASSLSQGWTEAFF
v_call: TRBV6-8; j_call: TRBJ1-6; cdr3_aa: CASRTGYDSPLHF
v_call: TRBV9; j_call: TRBJ1-5; cdr3_aa: CASSVDTGVQPQHF
v_call: TRBV18; j_call: TRBJ1-1; cdr3_aa: CASKGMANTEAFF
v_call: TRBV19; j_call: TRBJ1-5; cdr3_aa: CASSNRGSNQPQHF
v_call: TRBV19; j_call: TRBJ2-5; cdr3_aa: CASSTAQRGSETQYF
v_call: TRBV9; j_call: TRBJ1-6; cdr3_aa: CASSAGGTSPLHF
v_call: TRBV28; j_call: TRBJ2-2; cdr3_aa: CASSHAEGELFF
v_call: TRBV5-1; j_call: TRBJ2-1; cdr3_aa: CASSSIAGATNEQFF
v_call: TRBV6-8; j_call: TRBJ2-5; cdr3_aa: CASSYVPEAQYF
v_call: TRBV11-3; j_call: TRBJ2-3; cdr3_aa: CASRPTGNVPTDTQYF
v_call: TRBV30; j_call: TRBJ1-1; cdr3_aa: CAWRASLLGAEAFF
v_call: TRBV6-8; j_call: TRBJ2-3; cdr3_aa: CASRSWGSTDTQYF
v_call: TRBV18; j_call: TRBJ1-1; cdr3_aa: CASSPLVGRSTEAFF
v_call: TRBV28; j_call: TRBJ1-1; cdr3_aa: CAIRTWRSTEAFF
v_call: TRBV6-8; j_call: TRBJ2-3; cdr3_aa: CASSYRPGTSTDTQYF
v_call: TRBV15; j_call: TRBJ2-4; cdr3_aa: CATSRDTIAKNIQYF
v_call: TRBV19; j_call: TRBJ2-1; cdr3_aa: CASSQRGGLTYNEQFF
v_call: TRBV11-3; j_call: TRBJ1-2; cdr3_aa: CASSYGQGEYGYTF
v_call: TRBV6-8; j_call: TRBJ2-5; cdr3_aa: CASSGGGTQETQYF
v_call: TRBV9; j_call: TRBJ1-3; cdr3_aa: CASSAGSSGNTIYF
v_call: TRBV6-8; j_call: TRBJ1-1; cdr3_aa: CASRQTVNTEAFF
v_call: TRBV29-1; j_call: TRBJ1-3; cdr3_aa: CSVAGSGNTIYF
v_call: TRBV11-3; j_call: TRBJ2-2; cdr3_aa: CASSFSRPGTGELFF
v_call: TRBV11-3; j_call: TRBJ2-7; cdr3_aa: CASSLPSGTPKEQYF
v_call: TRBV15; j_call: TRBJ2-2; cdr3_aa: CAAKSGTTLNTGELFF
v_call: TRBV29-1; j_call: TRBJ1-4; cdr3_aa: CSVARGGRGEEKLFF
v_call: TRBV11-3; j_call: TRBJ2-6; cdr3_aa: CASNLLRGSGANVLTF
v_call: TRBV28; j_call: TRBJ2-1; cdr3_aa: CASSLWGDEQFF
v_call: TRBV5-1; j_call: TRBJ2-1; cdr3_aa: CASSLATTYNEQFF